Listed below are T cell receptor beta chains from one sample, sequenced in a study of CD8+ T cells in alopecia areata. TCRdb's copy holds only in-frame clones and misses some; the assay was immunoSEQ multiplex PCR. The data show 100,000 to 150,000 clones, with about 50% seen just once and over 9.5% held by the top ten. Sample: NKG2D-low CD8+ T cells sorted from blood. The receptors were gathered from a human donor with alopecia areata. Each CDR3 is given with its conserved first and last residue. The D gene is left open where the match is weak. For some rows the clone size is stated as once, few or many, or as a class when expanded; others skip it.

NA	few	TRBV28	TRBJ2-3	CASSPRQGGSDTQYF	TGTGCCAGCAGTCCTAGACAGGGAGGGTCGGATACGCAGTATTTT
TRBD1	NA	TRBV27	TRBJ1-1	CASSFTGDTEAFF	TGTGCCAGCAGTTTCACAGGGGACACTGAAGCTTTCTTT
TRBD2	NA	TRBV28	TRBJ2-7	CASSLHGTSTEQYF	TGTGCCAGCAGTTTGCACGGGACTAGTACCGAGCAGTACTTC
TRBD1	NA	TRBV6-6	TRBJ2-5	CASSYFDRASQETQYF	TGTGCCAGCAGTTACTTTGACAGGGCCAGCCAAGAGACCCAGTACTTC
NA	few	TRBV14	TRBJ1-1	CASSPSSGHYTEAFF	TGTGCCAGCAGCCCCTCTTCCGGACACTACACTGAAGCTTTCTTT
NA	NA	TRBV2	TRBJ2-5	CASSEDLQTQYF	TGTGCCAGCAGTGAGGACCTACAGACCCAGTACTTC
NA	NA	TRBV30	TRBJ1-5	CAWSVGQSNQPQHF	TGTGCCTGGAGTGTAGGGCAGTCCAATCAGCCCCAGCATTTT
TRBD1	NA	TRBV6-5	TRBJ1-2	CASSYTGQDGNTF	TGTGCCAGCAGTTACACAGGACAGGATGGCAACACCTTC
NA	NA	TRBV18	TRBJ1-4	CASSPDSAEKLFF	TGTGCCAGCTCACCGGACTCAGCCGAAAAACTGTTTTTT
TRBD1	few	TRBV29-1	TRBJ2-7	CSVEDLDRATYEQYF	TGCAGCGTTGAAGATCTCGACAGGGCCACCTACGAGCAGTACTTC
TRBD2	NA	TRBV5-6	TRBJ2-7	CASSLWREQTGYEQYF	TGTGCCAGCAGCTTGTGGCGGGAGCAAACGGGGTACGAGCAGTACTTC
NA	once	TRBV7-2	TRBJ2-7	CASSLGTAWEQYF	TGTGCCAGCAGCCTGGGGACCGCATGGGAGCAGTACTTC
NA	NA	TRBV30	TRBJ2-7	CAWSGYYEQYF	TGTGCCTGGAGTGGATACTACGAGCAGTACTTC
NA	once	TRBV29-1	TRBJ2-3	CSVDRDFSADTQYF	TGCAGCGTTGACAGGGATTTTTCGGCAGATACGCAGTATTTT
TRBD1	NA	TRBV28	TRBJ2-4	CASSFSDRGNIQYF	TGTGCCAGCAGTTTTTCGGACAGGGGAAACATTCAGTACTTC
NA	NA	TRBV13	TRBJ2-7	CASSFPETYEQYF	TGTGCCAGCAGCTTCCCGGAAACCTACGAGCAGTACTTC
NA	NA	TRBV15	TRBJ2-3	CATSTSDRVDTQYF	TGTGCCACCAGCACCTCGGACCGGGTGGATACGCAGTATTTT
NA	NA	TRBV27	TRBJ1-2	CASSPGANYGYTF	TGTGCCAGCAGTCCCGGAGCTAACTATGGCTACACCTTC
NA	few	TRBV29-1	TRBJ2-1	CSVDRESYNEQFF	TGCAGCGTTGACCGGGAATCTTACAATGAGCAGTTCTTC
NA	NA	TRBV15	TRBJ2-3	CATSTEQSDTQYF	TGTGCCACCAGCACGGAGCAGTCAGATACGCAGTATTTT
NA	NA	TRBV4-1	TRBJ2-7	CASSRERGREQYF	TGCGCCAGCAGCCGCGAGAGGGGCCGCGAGCAGTACTTC
NA	NA	TRBV29-1	TRBJ1-2	CSVEVADRFYGYTF	TGCAGCGTTGAAGTGGCAGACAGATTCTATGGCTACACCTTC
NA	NA	TRBV4-1	TRBJ2-2	CASSHAALNTGELFF	TGCGCCAGCAGCCATGCCGCCCTGAACACCGGGGAGCTGTTTTTT
NA	NA	TRBV20-1	TRBJ2-7	CSATSLGEQYF	TGCAGTGCCACCTCGCTGGGCGAGCAGTACTTC
TRBD1	NA	TRBV5-1	TRBJ2-5	CASSRGTGGEETQYF	TGCGCCAGCAGCAGAGGGACAGGGGGAGAAGAGACCCAGTACTTC
NA	once	TRBV30	TRBJ1-1	CAWSPTGFTEAFF	TGTGCCTGGAGTCCCACAGGGTTTACTGAAGCTTTCTTT
NA	NA	TRBV9	TRBJ2-1	CASSVDRDARYNEQFF	TGTGCCAGCAGCGTAGATAGGGACGCCAGATACAATGAGCAGTTCTTC
TRBD2	NA	TRBV29-1	TRBJ2-7	CSVAGTSIHEQYF	TGCAGCGTGGCCGGGACTAGCATCCACGAGCAGTACTTC
NA	NA	TRBV2	TRBJ2-7	CASRDTTTYEQYF	TGTGCCAGCAGGGACACCACTACCTACGAGCAGTACTTC
NA	NA	TRBV7-9	TRBJ2-2	CASSSPTRDTGELFF	TGTGCCAGCAGCTCCCCAACTCGAGACACCGGGGAGCTGTTTTTT
NA	few	TRBV28	TRBJ2-2	CASSFGAGELFF	NA
NA	NA	TRBV30	TRBJ1-1	CASEETEAFF	TGTGCCTCGGAGGAGACTGAAGCTTTCTTT
NA	NA	TRBV6-6	TRBJ2-7	CASGREGTTYEQYF	TGTGCCAGCGGGCGTGAGGGGACCACCTACGAGCAGTACTTC
NA	NA	TRBV7-2	TRBJ2-7	CASSFPSSYEQYF	TGTGCCAGCAGTTTCCCCTCCTCCTACGAGCAGTACTTC
NA	NA	TRBV27	TRBJ2-1	CASSPGRRLGHNEQFF	TGTGCCAGCAGCCCCGGTAGGAGACTAGGACACAATGAGCAGTTCTTC
NA	NA	TRBV27	TRBJ2-2	CASSLANTGELFF	TGTGCCAGCAGTTTGGCGAACACCGGGGAGCTGTTTTTT
NA	NA	TRBV29-1	TRBJ2-7	CSVEEEGGGIPEQYF	TGCAGCGTTGAAGAGGAGGGAGGGGGCATTCCTGAGCAGTACTTC
NA	few	TRBV7-2	TRBJ2-2	CASSLGSNTGELFF	TGTGCCAGCAGCTTGGGGTCGAACACCGGGGAGCTGTTTTTT
NA	NA	TRBV5-1	TRBJ2-3	CASSSGPSLTDTQYF	TGCGCCAGCAGCTCAGGACCTTCCCTCACAGATACGCAGTATTTT
NA	NA	TRBV28	TRBJ2-5	CASSFAQESFGQTQYF	TGTGCCAGCAGTTTCGCCCAGGAGTCCTTCGGGCAGACCCAGTACTTC
NA	few	TRBV29-1	TRBJ2-1	CSVGDNEQFF	TGCAGCGTTGGGGACAATGAGCAGTTCTTC
NA	few	TRBV28	TRBJ2-7	CASSPSGHEQYF	TGTGCCAGCAGCCCTTCAGGGCACGAGCAGTACTTC
NA	NA	TRBV4-2	TRBJ1-5	CASSQGLNQPQHF	TGTGCCAGCAGCCAAGGCTTGAATCAGCCCCAGCATTTT
TRBD2	NA	TRBV27	TRBJ2-1	CASSLMGGNGGNEQFF	TGTGCCAGCAGTTTGATGGGAGGGAATGGTGGCAATGAGCAGTTCTTC
TRBD1	once	TRBV2	TRBJ2-5	CASSDGQGAETQYF	TGTGCCAGCAGTGATGGGCAGGGGGCAGAGACCCAGTACTTC